This T cell receptor beta chain was recovered during a study of blood T cell repertoires in COVID-19. Study-wide background: Samples of COVID-19 (acute and convalescent) were obtained from the United States, Italy and Spain.

Trimming took 6 bases from V and 6 from J; bases not matched to a gene: 6. CDR1 is KGHSH, CDR2 LQKENI, per germline. This CDR3 contains 15 residues. In the study's own analysis: Estimated nucleated cell counts came from reference gene primer amplification. Assay used: immunoSEQ multiplex PCR; TCRdb lists only in-frame clones, some missing. The DNA was the basis for D and trimming; V, J and clone size are from that table. The table lists about 150,000 clones, about 80% of them singletons. Living in about two dozen US areas, the participants were between 18 and 89 years of age. Which cohort a participant joined came from the clinical history participants gave.

The origin of this receptor is a woman in her 50s who had recovered from COVID-19. The specimen was PBMCs or T cells enriched from blood (not recorded which). The chain combines TRBV18 with TRBJ1-5, with 12 positions matching TRBD1. The CDR3 nucleotides are TGTGCCAGCTCGGAAGGGACAGGGGGCGGTCAGCCCCAGCATTTT. It translates to CASSEGTGGGQPQHF.